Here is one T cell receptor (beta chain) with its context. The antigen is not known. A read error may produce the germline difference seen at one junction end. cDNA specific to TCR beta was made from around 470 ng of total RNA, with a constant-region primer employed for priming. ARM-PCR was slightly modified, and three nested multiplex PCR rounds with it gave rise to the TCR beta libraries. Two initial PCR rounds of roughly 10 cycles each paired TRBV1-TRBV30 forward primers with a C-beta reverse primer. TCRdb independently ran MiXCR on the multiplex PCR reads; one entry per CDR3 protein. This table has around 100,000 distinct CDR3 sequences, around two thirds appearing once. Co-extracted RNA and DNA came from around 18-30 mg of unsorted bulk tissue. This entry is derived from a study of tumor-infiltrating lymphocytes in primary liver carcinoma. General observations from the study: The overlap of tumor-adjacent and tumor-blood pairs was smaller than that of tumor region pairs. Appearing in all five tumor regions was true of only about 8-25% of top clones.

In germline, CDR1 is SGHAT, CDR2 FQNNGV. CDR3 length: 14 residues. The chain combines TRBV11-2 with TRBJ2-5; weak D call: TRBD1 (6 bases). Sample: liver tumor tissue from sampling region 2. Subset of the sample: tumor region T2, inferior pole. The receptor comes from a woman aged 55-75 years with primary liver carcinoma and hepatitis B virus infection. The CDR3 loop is CTSNFDRSGETQCF. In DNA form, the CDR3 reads TGTACCAGCAACTTCGACAGGTCCGGCGAGACCCAGTGCTTC. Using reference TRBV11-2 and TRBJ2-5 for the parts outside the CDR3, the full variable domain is EAGVAQSPRYKIIEKRQSVAFWCNPISGHATLYWYQQILGQGPKLLIQFQNNGVVDDSQLPKDRFSAERLKGVDSTLKIQPAKLEDSAVYLCTSNFDRSGETQCFGPGTRLLVL.